This T cell receptor (beta chain) originates from a study of T cells after yellow fever vaccination. The sample holds many counts of this clonotype. TCRdb re-called the 5' RACE reads through MiXCR, storing one row per CDR3 protein. The sample holds about 240,000 distinct CDR3 sequences, 3.6% seen once. CDR3 length: 18 residues. V lost 3 bases, J lost 0 bases, and 12 bases stayed unmatched. The germline V gene has CDR1 ENHRY and CDR2 SYGVKD. The sequence was obtained from a man between 18 and 35 years old who received the YFV17D yellow fever vaccine. The source was PBMCs, collected 15 days after the yellow fever booster vaccination. The chain has TRBV10-3 and TRBJ2-3; 7 bases fit TRBD1. The CDR3 reads CAISDDGTVTASTDTQYF. CDR3 DNA sequence: TGTGCCATCAGTGACGACGGGACAGTGACCGCTAGCACAGATACGCAGTATTTT.